One and the same sample provided the 10 T cell receptor beta chains below, sequenced in a study of blood T cell repertoires in COVID-19. TCRdb keeps only in-frame clones here, not all; method: immunoSEQ multiplex PCR. The table lists 200,000 or so clones, approximately 85% of them singletons. Specimen: peripheral blood. The receptors were gathered from a man over 45 who had recovered from COVID-19.

The genes are TRBV11-2 and TRBJ2-7, with TRBD1 matching 10 bases. Trimming removed 4 bases from V and 4 bases from J; junction bases left unmatched: 4. The V gene's germline CDR1 is SGHAT and CDR2 FQNNGV. The length of the CDR3 is 14 residues. CDR3 amino acids: CASSSRDRGYEQYF. CDR3 in DNA: TGTGCCAGCAGCTCGCGGGACAGGGGTTACGAGCAGTACTTC.

The chain employs TRBV19 and TRBJ1-1; D gene uncertain. Deletions cut 4 bases from V and 5 bases from J, with 5 bases between. The germline CDR1 and CDR2 sequences are LNHDA and SQIVND (reference sequence). The CDR3 totals 11 residues. CDR3 DNA sequence: TGTGCCAGTAGTACCCGGACTGAAGCTTTCTTT. It specifies CASSTRTEAFF.

Worth noting for this clone: The identical CDR3 is also encoded by other nucleotide sequences in the sample. The chain combines TRBV5-1 with TRBJ2-2; D might be TRBD1 (6 bases). This CDR3 spans 17 amino acids. The germline V gene has CDR1 SGHRS and CDR2 YFSETQ. Trimming removed 2 bases at V and 1 base at J, with 15 bases between. The CDR3 sequence is CASSLGQGSLNTGELFF. The CDR3 coding sequence is TGCGCCAGCAGCTTAGGTCAGGGGTCCCTGAACACCGGGGAGCTGTTTTTT.

This chain connects TRBV2 to TRBJ2-3; 9 bases line up with TRBD2. Germline V lookup: CDR1 SNHLY, CDR2 FYNNEI. Losses at the gene ends were 6 bases for V and 1 base for J; bases not matched to a gene: 5. This CDR3 has 15 residues. The CDR3 loop is CASRLRTSGTDTQYF. CDR3 nucleotides: TGTGCCAGCAGACTTAGGACTAGCGGCACAGATACGCAGTATTTT.

A few counts support this clone. The rearrangement uses TRBV29-1 and TRBJ1-1, with 9 bases matching TRBD1. Germline V gene sequence: CDR1 SQVTM, CDR2 ANQGSEA. There are 14 residues in the CDR3. Germline trimming cut 2 bases from V and 2 bases from J; bases unmatched to any gene: 3. The CDR3 nucleotides are TGCAGCGTTGAAAGGACAGGGGTAAACACTGAAGCTTTCTTT. It yields the protein CSVERTGVNTEAFF.

The chain carries TRBV28 and TRBJ1-2, with 12 bases matching TRBD1. V shed 6 bases and J 8 bases; nucleotides not matched to a gene: 10. CDR1 MDHEN and CDR2 SYDVKM come from the germline V gene. The CDR3 covers 15 residues. The CDR3 DNA reads as TGTGCCAGCAGCTCTTCGGGACAGGGGGCTCGGGGCTACACCTTC. Translation: CASSSSGQGARGYTF.

CDR3 amino acids: CASSLRQGGIAEAFF. The CDR3, as DNA: TGTGCCAGCAGCTTACGTCAGGGAGGAATCGCTGAAGCTTTCTTT. V gene TRBV11-2 combines with J gene TRBJ1-1, with D tentatively TRBD1 (5 bases). Trimming removed 2 bases from V and 6 bases from J, with 16 bases in between. There are 15 residues in the CDR3. Germline V gene data show CDR1 as SGHAT and CDR2 as FQNNGV.

This clone was seen just once. For the CDR3, the DNA is TGTGCCAGCAGTTTTGCGGCGGTCAATGAGCAGTTCTTC. This gives the protein CASSFAAVNEQFF. The rearrangement uses TRBV27 and TRBJ2-1; D is unresolved. V lost 3 bases and J 6 bases, leaving 9 bases between the germline ends. The CDR3 has 13 amino acids. Germline V gene lookup returns CDR1 MNHEY and CDR2 SMNVEV (reference sequence).

The chain uses TRBV5-1 and TRBJ2-1; no definite D call. V shed 4 bases and J shed 0 bases, with 14 bases lying between them. The germline V gene has CDR1 SGHRS and CDR2 YFSETQ. CDR3 length equals 16 residues. The CDR3 is CASSPIAFTSYNEQFF. The CDR3 DNA is TGCGCCAGCAGCCCTATCGCTTTCACCTCCTACAATGAGCAGTTCTTC.

V gene TRBV12-3 or TRBV12-4 combines with J gene TRBJ1-1, with 8 positions matching TRBD1. The CDR3 has 13 amino acids. The trim removed 3 bases at V and 5 bases at J, leaving 2 bases unmatched. CDR3 protein: CASSFRTGTEAFF. The CDR3 coding sequence is TGTGCCAGCAGTTTCAGGACAGGGACTGAAGCTTTCTTT.